This TCR beta chain was identified in a study of T cells after yellow fever vaccination. MiXCR was run by TCRdb on the 5' RACE reads, yielding one entry per CDR3 protein. The profile shows 500,000 to 650,000 distinct CDR3 sequences, 9% to 15% of them singletons. Germline V gene sequence: CDR1 MNHEY, CDR2 SMNVEV (reference sequence). The length of the CDR3 is 14 residues. Trimming removed 2 bases from V and 3 bases from J, with 11 bases in between. With regard to this clonotype: Its specificity is unknown.

Findings and caveats of the study: Post-booster reappearance was seen for most primary-vaccination clones (around 96% CD4, roughly 88% CD8).

The source material was PBMCs, sampled on the day of the yellow fever booster vaccination. The chain carries TRBV27 and TRBJ2-7; perhaps TRBD1 as D (6 bases). The sequence was collected from a man aged 25-45 years who received the YFV17D yellow fever vaccine. CDR3 nucleotides: TGTGCCAGCAGTTTAAAGGACAGCAGCTACGAGCAGTACTTC. As protein: CASSLKDSSYEQYF.